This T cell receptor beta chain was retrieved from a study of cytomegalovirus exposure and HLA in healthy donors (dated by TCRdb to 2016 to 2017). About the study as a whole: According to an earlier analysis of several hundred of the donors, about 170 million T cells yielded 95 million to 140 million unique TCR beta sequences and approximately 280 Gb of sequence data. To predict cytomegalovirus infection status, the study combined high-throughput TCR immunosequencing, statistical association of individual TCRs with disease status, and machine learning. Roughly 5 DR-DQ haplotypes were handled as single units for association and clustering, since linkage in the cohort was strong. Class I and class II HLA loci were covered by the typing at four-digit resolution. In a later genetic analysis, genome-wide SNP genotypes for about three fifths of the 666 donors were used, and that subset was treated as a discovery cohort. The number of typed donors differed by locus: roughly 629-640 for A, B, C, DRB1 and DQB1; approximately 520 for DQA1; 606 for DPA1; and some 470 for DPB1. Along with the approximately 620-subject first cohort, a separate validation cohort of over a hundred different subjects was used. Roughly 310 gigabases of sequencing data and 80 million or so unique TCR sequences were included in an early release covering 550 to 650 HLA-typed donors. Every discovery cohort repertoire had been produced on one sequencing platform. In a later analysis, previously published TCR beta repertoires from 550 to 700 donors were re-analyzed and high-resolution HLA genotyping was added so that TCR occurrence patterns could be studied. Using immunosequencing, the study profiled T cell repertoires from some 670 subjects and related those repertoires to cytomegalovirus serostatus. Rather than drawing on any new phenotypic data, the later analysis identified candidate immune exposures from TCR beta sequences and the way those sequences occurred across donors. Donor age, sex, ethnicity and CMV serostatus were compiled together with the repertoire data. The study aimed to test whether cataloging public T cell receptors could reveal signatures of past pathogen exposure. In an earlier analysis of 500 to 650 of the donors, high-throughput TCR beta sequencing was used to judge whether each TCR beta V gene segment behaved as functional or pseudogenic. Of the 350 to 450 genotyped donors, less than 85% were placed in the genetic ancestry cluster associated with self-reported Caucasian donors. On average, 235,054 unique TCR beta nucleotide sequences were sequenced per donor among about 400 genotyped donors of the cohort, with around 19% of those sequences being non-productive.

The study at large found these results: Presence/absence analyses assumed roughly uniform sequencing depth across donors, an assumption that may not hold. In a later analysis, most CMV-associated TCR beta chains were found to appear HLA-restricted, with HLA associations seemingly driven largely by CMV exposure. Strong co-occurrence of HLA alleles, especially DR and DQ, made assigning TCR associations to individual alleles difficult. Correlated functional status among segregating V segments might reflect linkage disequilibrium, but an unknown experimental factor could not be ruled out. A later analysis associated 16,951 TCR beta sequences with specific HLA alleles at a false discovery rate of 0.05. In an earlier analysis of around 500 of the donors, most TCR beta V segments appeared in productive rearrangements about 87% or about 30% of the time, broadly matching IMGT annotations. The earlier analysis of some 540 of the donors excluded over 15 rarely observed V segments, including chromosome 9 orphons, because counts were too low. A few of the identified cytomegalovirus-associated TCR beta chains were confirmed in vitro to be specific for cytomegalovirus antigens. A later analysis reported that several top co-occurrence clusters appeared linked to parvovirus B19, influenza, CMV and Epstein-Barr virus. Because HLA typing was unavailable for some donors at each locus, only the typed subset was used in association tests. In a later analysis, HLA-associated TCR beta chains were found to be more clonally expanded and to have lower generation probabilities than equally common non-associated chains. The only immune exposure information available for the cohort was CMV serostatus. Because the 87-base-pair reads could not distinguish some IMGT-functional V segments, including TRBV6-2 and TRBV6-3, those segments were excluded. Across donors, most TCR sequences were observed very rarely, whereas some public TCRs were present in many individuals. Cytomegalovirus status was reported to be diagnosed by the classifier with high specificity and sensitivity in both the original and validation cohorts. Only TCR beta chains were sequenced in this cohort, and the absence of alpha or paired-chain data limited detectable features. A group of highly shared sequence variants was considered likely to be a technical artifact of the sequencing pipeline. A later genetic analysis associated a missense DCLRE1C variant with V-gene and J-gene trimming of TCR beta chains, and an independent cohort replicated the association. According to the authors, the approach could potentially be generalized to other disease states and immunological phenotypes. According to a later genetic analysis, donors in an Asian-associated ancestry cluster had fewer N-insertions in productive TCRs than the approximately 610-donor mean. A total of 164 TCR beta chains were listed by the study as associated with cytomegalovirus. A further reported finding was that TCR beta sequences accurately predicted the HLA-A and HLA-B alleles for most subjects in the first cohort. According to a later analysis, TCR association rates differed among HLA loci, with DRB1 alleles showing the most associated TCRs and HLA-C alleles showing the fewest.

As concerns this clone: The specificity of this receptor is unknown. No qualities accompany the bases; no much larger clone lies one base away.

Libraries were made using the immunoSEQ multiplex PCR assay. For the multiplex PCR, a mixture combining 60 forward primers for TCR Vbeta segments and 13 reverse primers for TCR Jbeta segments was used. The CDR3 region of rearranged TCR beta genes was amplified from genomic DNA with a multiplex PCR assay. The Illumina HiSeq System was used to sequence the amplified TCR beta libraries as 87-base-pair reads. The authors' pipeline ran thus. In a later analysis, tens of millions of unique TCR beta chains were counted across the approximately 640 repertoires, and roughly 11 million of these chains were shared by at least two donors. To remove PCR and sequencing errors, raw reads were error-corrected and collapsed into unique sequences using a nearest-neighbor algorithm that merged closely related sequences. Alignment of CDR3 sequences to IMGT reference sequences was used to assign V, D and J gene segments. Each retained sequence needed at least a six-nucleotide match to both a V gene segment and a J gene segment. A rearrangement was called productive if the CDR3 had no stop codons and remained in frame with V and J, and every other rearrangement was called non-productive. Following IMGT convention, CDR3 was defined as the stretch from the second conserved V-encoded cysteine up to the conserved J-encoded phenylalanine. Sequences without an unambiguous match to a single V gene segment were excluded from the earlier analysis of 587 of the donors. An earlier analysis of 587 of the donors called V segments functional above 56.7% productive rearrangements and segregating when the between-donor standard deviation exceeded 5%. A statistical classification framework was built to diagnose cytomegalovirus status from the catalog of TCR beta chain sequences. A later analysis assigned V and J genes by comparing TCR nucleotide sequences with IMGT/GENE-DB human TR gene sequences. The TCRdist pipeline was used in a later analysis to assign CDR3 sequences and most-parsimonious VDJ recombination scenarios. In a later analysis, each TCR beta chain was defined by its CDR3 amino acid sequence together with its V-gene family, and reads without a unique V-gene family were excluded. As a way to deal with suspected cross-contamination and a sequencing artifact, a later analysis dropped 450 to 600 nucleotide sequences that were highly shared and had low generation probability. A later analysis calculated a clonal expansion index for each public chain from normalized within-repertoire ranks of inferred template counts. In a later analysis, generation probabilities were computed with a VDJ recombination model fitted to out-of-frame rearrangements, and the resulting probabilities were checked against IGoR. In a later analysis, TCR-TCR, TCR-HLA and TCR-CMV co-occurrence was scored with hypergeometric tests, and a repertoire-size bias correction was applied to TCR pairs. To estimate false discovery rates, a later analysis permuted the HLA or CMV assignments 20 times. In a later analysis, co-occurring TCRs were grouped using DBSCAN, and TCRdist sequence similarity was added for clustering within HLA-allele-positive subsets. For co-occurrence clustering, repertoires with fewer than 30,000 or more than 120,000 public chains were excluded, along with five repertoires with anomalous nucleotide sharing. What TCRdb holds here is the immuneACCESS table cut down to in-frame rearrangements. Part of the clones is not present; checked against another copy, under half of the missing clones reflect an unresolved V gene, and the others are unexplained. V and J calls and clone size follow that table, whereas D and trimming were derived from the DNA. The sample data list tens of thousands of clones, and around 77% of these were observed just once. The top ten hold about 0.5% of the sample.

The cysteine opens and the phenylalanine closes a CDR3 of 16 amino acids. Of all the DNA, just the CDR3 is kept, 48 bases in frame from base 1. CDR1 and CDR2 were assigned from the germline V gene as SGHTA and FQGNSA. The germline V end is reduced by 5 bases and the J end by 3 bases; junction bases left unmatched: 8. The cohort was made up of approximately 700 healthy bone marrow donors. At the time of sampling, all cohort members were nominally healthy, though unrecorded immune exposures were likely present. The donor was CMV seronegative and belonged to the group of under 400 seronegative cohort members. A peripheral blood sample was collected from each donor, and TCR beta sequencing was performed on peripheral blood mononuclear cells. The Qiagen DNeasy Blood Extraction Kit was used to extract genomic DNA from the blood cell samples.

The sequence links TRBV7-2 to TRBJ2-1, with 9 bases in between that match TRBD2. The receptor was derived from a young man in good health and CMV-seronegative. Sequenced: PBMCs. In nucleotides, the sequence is TGTGCCAGCAGCGTTACCGGGACTAGCCTCTACAATGAGCAGTTCTTC. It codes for CASSVTGTSLYNEQFF.